A single sample gave rise to the 7 T cell receptor beta chains below, sequenced in a study of T cells in Graves' hyperthyroidism and ophthalmopathy. Amplification targeted TCR beta CDR3 regions from RNA transcripts. Initially, a first-round RT-PCR of the TCR CDR3 employed the HTBI primer set. TCRdb analysed the multiplex PCR reads with MiXCR anew, one entry per CDR3 protein. The sample carries under 350,000 distinct CDR3 sequences, roughly 18% recorded once. Sequences were obtained from blood. These receptors all stem from a woman aged 45 to 65 with Graves' hyperthyroidism.

This clonotype was recorded a few times. The chain uses TRBV19 and TRBJ2-3; TRBD2 matches 12 bases. Per the germline V gene, CDR1 is LNHDA and CDR2 is SQIVND (reference sequence). The trim removed 4 bases at V and 4 bases at J, leaving 6 bases unmatched. This CDR3 comprises 16 residues. CDR3 coding DNA: TGTGCCAGTAGTAAGGCTAGCGGGGGGGCGGCAGATACGCAGTATTTT. It is translated as CASSKASGGAADTQYF.

V and J are TRBV2 and TRBJ2-5, with 10 nucleotides matching TRBD2. J lost 2 bases, V lost 6 bases, and 9 bases had no gene match. The CDR3 is made up of 16 amino acids. CDR1 and CDR2 from the germline V gene are SNHLY and FYNNEI. In DNA, the CDR3 is TGTGCCAGCAGAGTTGCCGGGACTAGCGCACAAGAGACCCAGTACTTC. It yields the protein CASRVAGTSAQETQYF.

The chain combines TRBV7-2 with TRBJ1-6; no clear D gene. The V end was cut by 5 bases, the J end by 11 bases, with 19 bases between. The CDR3 extends over 15 amino acids. Germline CDR1 and CDR2: SGHTA and FQGNSA. The CDR3, as DNA: TGTGCCAGCAGCCCGCAGGACCCCCAGTGGACACCCCTCCACTTT. Translated, it gives CASSPQDPQWTPLHF.

The chain employs TRBV5-6 and TRBJ1-6; D might be TRBD1 (6 bases). The CDR3 is 14 amino acids. Trimming removed 4 bases from V and 9 bases from J, with 14 bases in between. CDR1 SGHDT and CDR2 YYEEEE come from the germline V gene. The CDR3 DNA follows: TGTGCCAGCAGCCCGGGGGCAGTGGGTTCACCCCTCCACTTT. It translates to CASSPGAVGSPLHF.

This clonotype was seen repeatedly, ten times or more. V usage is TRBV5-1 and J usage is TRBJ2-3, with D perhaps matching TRBD2 (5 bases). The CDR3 has 16 amino acids. Germline-derived CDR1 and CDR2 are SGHRS and YFSETQ. Trimming cost V 0 bases and J 0 bases, with 11 bases left between them. The CDR3 DNA sequence: TGCGCCAGCAGCTTGGGGAGACGGGATAGCACAGATACGCAGTATTTT. It translates to CASSLGRRDSTDTQYF.

This clonotype was seen ten or more times. The rearrangement joins TRBV11-2 to TRBJ1-2; 9 positions agree with TRBD1. V gave up 6 bases and J gave up 7 bases; unmatched junction bases: 6. This CDR3 has 13 residues. Germline values: CDR1 SGHAT, CDR2 FQNNGV. As DNA, the CDR3 is TGTGCCAGCAGTCGGGACAGGGACTCTGGCTACACCTTC. As protein: CASSRDRDSGYTF.

This clonotype was observed a few times. Relative to the germline gene, one junction end is altered; a read error may explain this. The V call is TRBV5-1, the J call TRBJ2-5; TRBD2 agrees at 10 bases. Germline assignment: CDR1 SGHRS and CDR2 YFSETQ. The CDR3 extends over 14 amino acids. CDR3: CTSSRGTSVETQYF. The CDR3 DNA reads TGCACCAGCAGCCGAGGGACTAGCGTAGAGACCCAGTACTTC.